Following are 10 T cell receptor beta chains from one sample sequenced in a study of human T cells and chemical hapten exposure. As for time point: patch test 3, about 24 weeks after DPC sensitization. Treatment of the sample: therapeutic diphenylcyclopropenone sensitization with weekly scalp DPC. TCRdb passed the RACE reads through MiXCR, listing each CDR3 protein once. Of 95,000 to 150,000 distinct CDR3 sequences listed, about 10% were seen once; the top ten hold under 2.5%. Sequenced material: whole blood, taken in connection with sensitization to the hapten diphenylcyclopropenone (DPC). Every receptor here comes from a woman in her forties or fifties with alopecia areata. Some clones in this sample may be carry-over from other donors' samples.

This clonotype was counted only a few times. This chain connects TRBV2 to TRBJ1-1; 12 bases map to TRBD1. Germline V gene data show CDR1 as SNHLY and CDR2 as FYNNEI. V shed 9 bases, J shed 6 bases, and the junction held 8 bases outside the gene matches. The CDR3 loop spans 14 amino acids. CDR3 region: CARTYGTGGSEAFF. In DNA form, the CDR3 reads TGTGCCAGGACATACGGGACAGGGGGCTCTGAAGCTTTCTTT.

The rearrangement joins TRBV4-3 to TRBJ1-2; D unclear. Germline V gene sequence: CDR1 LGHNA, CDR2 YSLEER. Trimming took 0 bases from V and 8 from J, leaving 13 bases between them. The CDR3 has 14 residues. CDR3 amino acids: CASSQDVNSKGYTF. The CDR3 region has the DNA TGCGCCAGCAGCCAAGATGTGAACAGCAAAGGCTACACCTTC.

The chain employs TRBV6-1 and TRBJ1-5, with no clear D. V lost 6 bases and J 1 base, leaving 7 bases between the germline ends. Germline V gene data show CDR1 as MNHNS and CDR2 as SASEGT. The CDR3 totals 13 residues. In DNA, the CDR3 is TGTGCCAGCAGAGCCGGGAGCAATCAGCCCCAGCATTTT. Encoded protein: CASRAGSNQPQHF.

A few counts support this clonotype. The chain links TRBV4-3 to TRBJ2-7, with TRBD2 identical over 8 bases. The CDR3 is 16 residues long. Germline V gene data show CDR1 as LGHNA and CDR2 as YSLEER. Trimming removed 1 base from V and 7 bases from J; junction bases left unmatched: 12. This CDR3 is CASSQAPTGGVREQYF. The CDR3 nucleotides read TGCGCCAGCAGCCAAGCGCCCACGGGAGGGGTGCGGGAGCAGTACTTC.

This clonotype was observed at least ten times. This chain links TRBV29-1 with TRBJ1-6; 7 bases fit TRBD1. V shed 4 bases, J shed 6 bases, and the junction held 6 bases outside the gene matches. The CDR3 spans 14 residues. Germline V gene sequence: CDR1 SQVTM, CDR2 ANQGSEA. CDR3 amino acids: CSVGEQGFNSPLHF. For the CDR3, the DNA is TGCAGCGTTGGGGAACAGGGGTTTAATTCACCCCTCCACTTT.

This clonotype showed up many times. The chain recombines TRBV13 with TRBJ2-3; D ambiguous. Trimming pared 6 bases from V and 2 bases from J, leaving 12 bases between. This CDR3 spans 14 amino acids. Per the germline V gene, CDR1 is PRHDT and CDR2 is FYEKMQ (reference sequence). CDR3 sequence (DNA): TGTGCCAGCAGAACAAGAAGGGCCACAGATACGCAGTATTTT. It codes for CASRTRRATDTQYF.

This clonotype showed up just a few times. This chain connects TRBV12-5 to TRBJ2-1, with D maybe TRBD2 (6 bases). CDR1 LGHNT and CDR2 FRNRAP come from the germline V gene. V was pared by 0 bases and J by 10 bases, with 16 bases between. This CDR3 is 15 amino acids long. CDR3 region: CASGLVTGSPREQFF. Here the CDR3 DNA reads TGTGCTAGTGGTTTGGTCACCGGGAGCCCAAGGGAGCAGTTCTTC. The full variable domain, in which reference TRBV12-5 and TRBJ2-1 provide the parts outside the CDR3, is DARVTQTPRHKVTEMGQEVTMRCQPILGHNTVFWYRQTMMQGLELLAYFRNRAPLDDSGMPKDRFSAEMPDATLATLKIQPSEPRDSAVYFCASGLVTGSPREQFFGPGTRLTVL.

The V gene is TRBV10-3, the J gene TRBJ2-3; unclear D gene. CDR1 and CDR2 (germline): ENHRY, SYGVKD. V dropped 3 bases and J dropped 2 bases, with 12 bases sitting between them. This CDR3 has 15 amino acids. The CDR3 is CAISDGRNPTDTQYF. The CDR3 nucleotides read TGTGCCATCAGTGATGGCAGGAACCCCACAGATACGCAGTATTTT.

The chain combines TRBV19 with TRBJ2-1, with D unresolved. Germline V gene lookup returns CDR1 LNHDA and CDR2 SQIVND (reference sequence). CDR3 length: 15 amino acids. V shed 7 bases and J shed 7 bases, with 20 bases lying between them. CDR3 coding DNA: TGTGCCAGTACTTTCGACTCCGCGGTGTGGAATGAGCAGTTCTTC. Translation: CASTFDSAVWNEQFF.

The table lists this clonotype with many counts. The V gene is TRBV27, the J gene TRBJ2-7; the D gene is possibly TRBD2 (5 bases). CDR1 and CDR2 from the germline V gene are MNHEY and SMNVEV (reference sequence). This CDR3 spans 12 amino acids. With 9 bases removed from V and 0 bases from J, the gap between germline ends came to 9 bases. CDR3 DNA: TGTGCCAGTCCGGACTTCTCCTACGAGCAGTACTTC. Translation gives CASPDFSYEQYF.